The T cell receptor beta chain under discussion was sequenced for a study of T-cell memory formation after mild COVID-19. Study-level information: TCR clusters mostly belonged to single donors. Study results and limitations: Later expanders leaned toward CD4+, whereas clones contracting from day 15 to 85 were balanced CD4/CD8. Pre-infection memory already had some responding clones, implying cross-reactive memory joined. Unconfirmed was the SARS-CoV-2 specificity of second-wave clones that peaked on day 37.

Comments on this clonotype: Its antigen is unknown.

TCRdb reprocessed the 5' RACE reads via MiXCR and lists one record per CDR3 protein. Counted here are around 420,000 distinct CDR3 sequences, 20% to 25% occurring once; the ten biggest clones make up around 8.7%. V was clipped by 2 bases and J by 1 base; unmatched bases: 3. The length of the CDR3 is 15 residues. In germline, CDR1 is KGHSH, CDR2 LQKENI. Sequencing input: PBMCs or a T cell subset sorted from them (not recorded which). The clonotype was recovered from an adult woman who had mild COVID-19 (a few samples of this study predate the infection). Cell type and time point are not known. This chain connects TRBV18 to TRBJ2-3, with 7 bases matching TRBD2. This chain's CDR3 is CASSPSLAGTDTQYF. DNA of the CDR3: TGTGCCAGCTCACCAAGTCTAGCGGGCACAGATACGCAGTATTTT.